This T cell receptor (beta chain) emerged from a study of blood T cell repertoires in COVID-19. Study-wide context: Nucleic acid was either cDNA or gDNA, and it came from T cells, B-cell-depleted T cells, or PBMCs.

Germline assignment: CDR1 SGHDT and CDR2 YYEEEE. Trimming took off 0 bases at V and 7 bases at J, with 8 bases between the two ends. This CDR3 contains 12 residues. Authors' processing steps: Counts of nucleated cells, estimated from reference gene primer amplification, were obtained. Sequencing used immunoSEQ multiplex PCR; TCRdb keeps in-frame clones, though not all of them. V and J calls and clone size are as listed in that table; D and trimming were resolved from the DNA. The sample lists about 150,000 clones, roughly 87% seen once, with approximately 0.95% in the top ten. The sequenced material came from peripheral blood. This chain uses TRBV5-6 with TRBJ2-7; D is undetermined. The sequence derives from a woman aged 45-65 years with acute or convalescent COVID-19. The CDR3 spells CASSLVAEEQYF. As DNA, the CDR3 is TGTGCCAGCAGCTTGGTTGCTGAGGAGCAGTACTTC.